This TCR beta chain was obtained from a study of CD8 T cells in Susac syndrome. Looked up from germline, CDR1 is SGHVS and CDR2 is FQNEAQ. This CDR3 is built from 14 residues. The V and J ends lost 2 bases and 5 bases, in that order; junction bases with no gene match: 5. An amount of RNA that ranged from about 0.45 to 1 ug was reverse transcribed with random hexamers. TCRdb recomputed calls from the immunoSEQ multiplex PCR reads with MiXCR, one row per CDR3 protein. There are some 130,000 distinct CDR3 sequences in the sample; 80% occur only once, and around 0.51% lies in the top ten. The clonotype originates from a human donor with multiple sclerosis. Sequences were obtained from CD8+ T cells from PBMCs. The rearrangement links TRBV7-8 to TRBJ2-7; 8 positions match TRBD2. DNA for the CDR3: TGTGCCAGCAGCTTAATTCGGGGGGGCGACGAGCAGTACTTC. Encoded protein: CASSLIRGGDEQYF.